The entry that follows covers one TCR beta chain sequence. Its antigen is not yet known. No base-level quality is on record; no much larger clone is a single base apart. Each collaborating institution followed its own protocols to collect whole blood in K2EDTA tubes. For TCRbeta analysis, collaborators shipped samples as frozen whole blood, isolated PBMCs, or DNA extracted from either of those sample types. This record belongs to a study of blood T cell repertoires in COVID-19 (dated by TCRdb to 2020 to 2021). Turning to the overall study: The collaborator samples originated in the United States, Italy and Spain and spanned the acute and convalescent phases of COVID-19. The material from the prospective study consisted of cDNA or gDNA derived from T cells, B-cell-depleted T cells, or PBMCs. Subjects who had been exposed to COVID-19, were actively infected with it, or had recovered from it provided the deeply sampled blood TCRbeta repertoires that made up the dataset. The repertoires were made available in a free public database intended to serve as a resource for research on the immune response to SARS-CoV-2. The samples were drawn from the first 160 participants of the ongoing ImmuneRACE study and from some 1,300 subjects provided by 6 global collaborators. The sample metadata nearly always contained a de-identified subject ID, COVID-19 status, age in years and sex. Where available, HLA class I and class II types were obtained from metadata supplied by the sample provider rather than from assay-based typing.

What the authors observed across the whole study: Clinical and demographic metadata were provided uncurated, with the amount varying by source and participant.

TCRbeta CDR3 regions were amplified from genomic DNA by means of the immunoSEQ Assay, a bias-controlled multiplex PCR. Per the authors' processing: The number of nucleated cells in each sample was estimated by amplification of reference gene primers within the assay. Sequence reads were collapsed and filtered to measure the absolute abundance of every unique TCRbeta CDR3 rearrangement. For each sample, productive Simpson clonality was calculated as the square root of Simpson's diversity index across productive rearrangements. The immuneACCESS repertoire file appears here via TCRdb, limited to in-frame rearrangements. These files lack a portion of the clones; in checked studies, under half of the deficit traces to unresolved V genes, and the cause of the others is not known. From that table come the V and J calls and clone size; the DNA was used to work out D and trimming. The sample records 90,000 to 100,000 clones, 84% of which are singletons. The ten biggest clones cover less than 2% of the sample.

This clonotype originated in a man between 65 and 85 years old with active or convalescent COVID-19. The sample was peripheral blood.

The bases read TGTGCCAGCAGCCCTCGTCCCAGCCGGGGAGATTACAATGAGCAGTTCTTC. Translated, it reads CASSPRPSRGDYNEQFF. This sequence uses TRBV3-1 (or the pseudogene TRBV3-2) and TRBJ2-1; TRBD2 might be the D gene, on 5 matching bases. V drops 4 bases and J drops 4 bases, leaving 20 bases in between. CDR1 is given as LGHDT and CDR2 as YNNKEL, both from the germline V gene (reference sequence). The CDR3 runs 17 amino acids, cysteine and phenylalanine included. Here the CDR3 DNA is all that survives: 51 bases in frame from base 1.